This record looks at one TCR beta chain sequence and its context. At one boundary the junction diverges from the germline segment, which might be a read error. These data are taken from a study of blood T cell repertoires in COVID-19. On the study more broadly: Specimens from acute and convalescent COVID-19 originated in the United States, Italy and Spain.

Germline lookup yields CDR1 MDHEN and CDR2 SYDVKM. The CDR3 is made up of 13 amino acids. Per the original data handling: Using reference gene primer amplification, nucleated cell counts were estimated. Clones were read by immunoSEQ multiplex PCR, and TCRdb kept only the in-frame ones, dropping some. V and J calls and clone size are given by that table; D and trimming were obtained from the DNA. In the table there are about 270,000 clones, roughly 88% of which are singletons. The source material was PBMCs or T cells enriched from blood (not recorded which). V gene TRBV28 combines with J gene TRBJ1-5; TRBD1 matches 7 bases. The receptor was derived from a woman between 40 and 50 years old with acute COVID-19. The CDR3 spells CGVRRGPGQPQHF. DNA for the CDR3: TGCGGAGTGAGGAGGGGGCCCGGTCAGCCCCAGCATTTT.